These 20 T cell receptor beta chains were sequenced from one sample in a study of identical twins. A single record per CDR3 protein comes from TCRdb applying MiXCR to the 5' RACE reads. The top ten clones hold about 0.25% of a sample with roughly 1.6 million distinct CDR3 sequences, under 35% of them seen once. Sequenced input: cord blood. The source of these receptors is a newborn girl in good health.

A few counts support this clonotype. This rearrangement joins TRBV16 to TRBJ1-4; D uncertain. V was shortened by 0 bases and J by 4 bases, with 9 bases between the two germline ends. The CDR3 contains 15 residues. Per the germline V gene, CDR1 is KGHSY and CDR2 is FQNENV. DNA for the CDR3: TGTGCCAGCAGCCAATCGAAGTCCTATAATGAAAAACTGTTTTTT. This encodes CASSQSKSYNEKLFF.

This clonotype has a handful of counts. The genes are TRBV10-3 and TRBJ2-7; maybe TRBD1 (6 bases). The ends were cut back, 2 bases at V and 0 bases at J, with 20 bases in the middle. The CDR3 is 18 amino acids. The germline CDR1 and CDR2 sequences are ENHRY and SYGVKD. CDR3 sequence reads: CAISETLRVGGSSYEQYF. The CDR3 DNA sequence: TGTGCCATCAGTGAGACGCTCCGGGTAGGGGGAAGCTCCTACGAGCAGTACTTC.

This clonotype was seen a few times. The rearrangement links TRBV7-8 to TRBJ2-7; a weak D match, TRBD2 (7 bases). In germline, CDR1 is SGHVS, CDR2 FQNEAQ. Trimming took 7 bases from V and 1 from J, leaving 17 bases between them. This CDR3 is 15 amino acids long. The CDR3 protein is CASTARRGTSYEQYF. The CDR3 DNA sequence: TGTGCCAGCACCGCCAGGCGGGGGACATCCTACGAGCAGTACTTC.

The chain employs TRBV20-1 and TRBJ2-5; a possible D gene is TRBD1 (6 bases). Trimming removed 7 bases at V and 4 bases at J, with 13 bases between. CDR1 and CDR2 from the germline V gene are DFQATT and SNEGSKA (reference sequence). This CDR3 region has 12 residues. The CDR3: CSGRGRGETQYF. CDR3 in DNA: TGCAGTGGCAGAGGCAGGGGAGAGACCCAGTACTTC.

V is TRBV4-2 and J is TRBJ1-5; 7 positions match TRBD1. The J segment lost 1 base and the V segment lost 4 bases, leaving 16 bases of the junction unmatched. Germline V gene data show CDR1 as LGHNA and CDR2 as YNFKEQ. The CDR3 has 19 residues. In nucleotides, the CDR3 is TGTGCCAGCAGCCTAGCCGGGACAGAGGGTTATAAGAGCAATCAGCCCCAGCATTTT. It yields the protein CASSLAGTEGYKSNQPQHF.

V gene TRBV5-1 combines with J gene TRBJ2-3; D might be TRBD2 (5 bases). In germline, CDR1 is SGHRS, CDR2 YFSETQ. V was clipped by 9 bases and J by 0 bases, with 17 bases between them. This CDR3 has 15 residues. DNA for the CDR3: TGCGCCACCTCGGGCCCCGGGGAGAGCACAGATACGCAGTATTTT. Its translation: CATSGPGESTDTQYF.

The genes are TRBV6-4 and TRBJ2-3; maybe TRBD1 (6 bases). The V and J ends lost 6 bases and 0 bases respectively, with 13 bases between them. CDR1 is MRHNA and CDR2 is SNTAGT in the germline V gene. This CDR3 spans 15 amino acids. CDR3 protein: CASRGQPLSTDTQYF. CDR3 DNA sequence: TGTGCCAGCAGAGGACAGCCTCTTAGCACAGATACGCAGTATTTT.

The chain recombines TRBV18 with TRBJ2-1; D is unclear. There are 16 residues in the CDR3. Trimming removed 0 bases at V and 4 bases at J, with 13 bases between. Germline CDR1 reads KGHSH; CDR2 reads LQKENI. The CDR3 region has the DNA TGTGCCAGCTCACCACCGGTAACAGTACCTTACAATGAGCAGTTCTTC. Its translation is CASSPPVTVPYNEQFF.

This clonotype showed up just a few times. The J gene is TRBJ1-4, the V gene TRBV5-1; D call uncertain. Trimming took off 0 bases at V and 4 bases at J, with 7 bases between the two ends. The CDR3 loop spans 14 amino acids. The germline V gene has CDR1 SGHRS and CDR2 YFSETQ. For the CDR3, the DNA is TGCGCCAGCAGCTTGGCCGTCAATAATGAAAAACTGTTTTTT. It is translated as CASSLAVNNEKLFF.

V and J are TRBV7-4 and TRBJ2-1; TRBD1 agrees at 7 bases. From germline, CDR1 is SGHVT and CDR2 SQSDAQ. The CDR3 length is 15 residues. V trimming: 4 bases; J trimming: 4 bases; junction bases outside the gene matches: 7. DNA of the CDR3: TGTGCCAGCAGCTCGCAGGGGGTAAGATACAATGAGCAGTTCTTC. It yields the protein CASSSQGVRYNEQFF.

This clonotype was seen only a few times. The genes are TRBV7-8 and TRBJ2-3, with TRBD1 matching 9 bases. The CDR3 consists of 15 residues. Trimming removed 5 bases from V and 4 bases from J; junction bases left unmatched: 7. Germline V gene sequence: CDR1 SGHVS, CDR2 FQNEAQ. The DNA for the CDR3 is TGTGCCAGCAGCCGGGACAGGGTAGGAGCAGATACGCAGTATTTT. Translated, it gives CASSRDRVGADTQYF.

This clonotype was recorded a few times. This chain links TRBV5-1 with TRBJ2-2; D uncertain. CDR1 is SGHRS, CDR2 YFSETQ, per germline. Deletions cut 2 bases from V and 0 bases from J, with 8 bases between. The CDR3 totals 15 residues. Written as DNA, the CDR3 is TGCGCCAGCAGCTTAAAGCGATCGAACACCGGGGAGCTGTTTTTT. This gives the protein CASSLKRSNTGELFF. Variable domain in full (rest from reference TRBV5-1 and TRBJ2-2): KAGVTQTPRYLIKTRGQQVTLSCSPISGHRSVSWYQQTPGQGLQFLFEYFSETQRNKGNFPGRFSGRQFSNSRSEMNVSTLELGDSALYLCASSLKRSNTGELFFGEGSRLTVL.

This clonotype was detected only a few times. This chain links TRBV29-1 with TRBJ1-1, with D possibly being TRBD1 (6 bases). V was clipped by 5 bases and J by 6 bases, with 13 bases between them. The CDR3 covers 12 residues. Germline assignment: CDR1 SQVTM and CDR2 ANQGSEA. CDR3 in DNA: TGCAGCGTTTCAGGGGTCGGGGCTGAAGCTTTCTTT. Amino acids: CSVSGVGAEAFF.

The chain links TRBV14 to TRBJ2-5; TRBD2 aligns across 11 bases. Germline assignment: CDR1 SGHDN and CDR2 FVKESK. With V trimmed by 4 bases and J by 11 bases, 12 bases remained unmatched. The CDR3 has 15 residues. The CDR3 bases are TGTGCCAGCAGCCTACTAGCGGGGGTAAAGGATGAGCAGTACTTC. Its protein product is CASSLLAGVKDEQYF.

The J gene is TRBJ2-1, the V gene TRBV12-3 or TRBV12-4, with a weak D call TRBD2 (5 bases). The J call is doubtful: the DNA matches TRBJ2-7 better. CDR3 size: 14 residues. The CDR3 here is CACTTTSSYNEQYF. DNA for the CDR3: TGTGCCTGCACGACTACCAGCTCCTACAATGAGCAGTACTTC.

This clonotype showed up just a few times. The chain combines TRBV6-6 with TRBJ2-7, with D possibly called TRBD1 or TRBD2 (5 bases each). The V end lost 2 bases, the J end lost 4 bases, and 15 bases lay between the germline ends. CDR3 length equals 15 residues. Germline CDR1 is MNHNY and CDR2 is SVGAGI (reference sequence). In DNA, the CDR3 is TGTGCCAGCAGTTACGTATCGAGGGGCTGGTACGAGCAGTACTTC. Protein sequence: CASSYVSRGWYEQYF.

This clonotype was seen a handful of times. This chain joins TRBV11-3 and TRBJ2-3, with a weak D call TRBD2 (7 bases). V shed 2 bases and J shed 5 bases, with 11 bases lying between them. The CDR3 contains 14 residues. Germline lookup yields CDR1 SGHNT and CDR2 YENEEA. CDR3 in DNA: TGTGCCAGCAGCTTACGGGGGGCCTTAGATACGCAGTATTTT. Protein product: CASSLRGALDTQYF.

CDR3: CATSDSRSTGANQPQHF. CDR3 DNA sequence: TGTGCCACCAGTGATTCCCGGTCAACAGGGGCCAATCAGCCCCAGCATTTT. This chain joins TRBV24-1 and TRBJ1-5; 7 nucleotides line up with TRBD1. The germline V gene encodes CDR1 KGHDR and CDR2 SFDVKD. This CDR3 comprises 17 residues. V shed 2 bases and J 3 bases; nucleotides not matched to a gene: 9.

The chain is built from TRBV3-1 and TRBJ2-5; 9 nucleotides align to TRBD1. Trimming cost V 4 bases and J 1 base; bases outside gene matches: 7. Per the germline V gene, CDR1 is LGHDT and CDR2 is YNNKEL (reference sequence). CDR3 size: 16 residues. CDR3 protein: CASSPGQGIIQETQYF. CDR3 bases: TGTGCCAGCAGCCCAGGACAGGGGATAATCCAAGAGACCCAGTACTTC.

DNA of the CDR3: TGTGCCAGCAGTTTATCCCTCAGTAGACAGGGAGATGAAGCTTTCTTT. Its protein product is CASSLSLSRQGDEAFF. This chain connects TRBV27 to TRBJ1-1, with 7 bases matching TRBD1. J was trimmed by 7 bases and V by 0 bases; bases with no gene match: 11. This CDR3 comprises 16 residues. The germline V gene has CDR1 MNHEY and CDR2 SMNVEV (reference sequence).